The source of this TCR beta chain is a study of blood T cells in healthy people across ages (dated by TCRdb to about 2015). As for the study more broadly: Template switching captured roughly one uniquely barcoded TCR beta cDNA molecule per two T cells in model experiments. The study measured age-related changes in TCR beta repertoire diversity using deep sequencing normalized with unique cDNA molecular identifiers. To avoid experimental bias, donors of different ages were distributed randomly across sequencing lanes. The donors were divided into four age groups: young (average around 17 years), middle-aged (about 40), aged (approximately 62) and long-lived (more than 75). Using the same blood draw, the study looked at two additional independent replicas of 1 million unique cDNA reads for two donors, one aged 18 to 30 and the other aged 80 or older.

Concerning this clonotype: Its recognized antigen is unknown. Qualities for individual bases were not recorded, and no much larger clone is one base off.

At the junction V is shortened by 3 bases and J by 3 bases, with 14 bases in between. The CDR3 sequence holds 16 residues, the cysteine and phenylalanine included. Left in the record is the CDR3 DNA by itself, 48 bases read in frame from the first base. The receptor library was made with 5' RACE. The instrument given in TCRdb is Illumina HiSeq 2500. A second PCR of about 7 to 12 cycles was run with a J-beta primer mix and a sample-barcoded 5' primer. A template-switch 5' adaptor carrying 12 random nucleotides introduced a unique molecular identifier onto each TCR beta cDNA molecule. At least 3 million CDR3-containing paired-end reads were obtained from each sample. First-strand cDNA synthesis was performed from all RNA using the Mint cDNA synthesis kit, with priming by a TRBC-specific oligonucleotide. Following uracil-DNA glycosylase treatment, a first 18-cycle PCR with universal primers M1SS and BC2_uni_R was performed on all cDNA. As for the original processing: For normalization, 1 million high-quality reads were randomly selected from each sample, with every read carrying a distinct molecular identifier. Instead of being binned into consensus sequences, reads with shared molecular identifiers were discarded. MiTCR, with a Q25 quality threshold and the strictest error-elimination algorithm, was used for CDR3 identification, clonotype clustering and error correction. A nonparametric unseen species model using Euler transformation provided a lower-bound estimate of total TCR beta diversity. TCRdb reworked the public reads: Q25 trimming with fastp, MiXCR clone assembly, productive beta chains retained. Every distinct CDR3 protein forms one entry, paired with its most common genes and DNA. TCRdb, rather than the study authors, made the V and J calls. In this sample the table shows some 790,000 distinct CDR3 sequences, under 35% of which occur a single time. The ten largest clonotypes hold 15% to 20% of the sample.

Donors were a few dozen systemically healthy Caucasian individuals from Russia aged roughly 6 to 90 years. Approximately 9.3 milliliters of peripheral blood were collected from each donor into EDTA-treated Vacutainer tubes. PBMCs were isolated by Ficoll-Paque density-gradient centrifugation, with at least 7 million obtained per sample. Trizol reagent was used to extract total RNA from the PBMCs, yielding at least 5 micrograms per sample. The percentages of naive CD45RAhigh/CD27high T cells were determined by flow cytometry on a PBMC aliquot from every donor. Study-level results and caveats: Compared with the aged group, more naive CD4+ T cells, fewer expanded clones and increased TCR diversity were shown by the long-lived group, suggesting age selection. Since profiling was done on bulk unsorted PBMCs, naive and antigen-experienced compartments could not be conclusively compared. The percentage of naive T cells measured by flow cytometry correlated strongly with observed TCR beta diversity. As age increased, observed TCR beta diversity per million T cells dropped in a roughly linear way, and a significant reduction was already evident by age 40. Total diversity estimates from one million sequenced T cells were considered lower bounds and underestimates. Because donor CMV infection status was unknown, age-related changes in expanded clonotypes were potentially confounded.

This sequence was found in an elderly woman in good health. Sequenced input: blood. Rearrangement joined TRBV12-3 or TRBV12-4 to TRBJ2-2, with TRBD1 tentatively as D gene (6 bases match). In nucleotides, the sequence is TGTGCCAGCAGTTTTGACAGGCGTTTCGACACCGGGGAGCTGTTTTTT. This gives the protein CASSFDRRFDTGELFF.